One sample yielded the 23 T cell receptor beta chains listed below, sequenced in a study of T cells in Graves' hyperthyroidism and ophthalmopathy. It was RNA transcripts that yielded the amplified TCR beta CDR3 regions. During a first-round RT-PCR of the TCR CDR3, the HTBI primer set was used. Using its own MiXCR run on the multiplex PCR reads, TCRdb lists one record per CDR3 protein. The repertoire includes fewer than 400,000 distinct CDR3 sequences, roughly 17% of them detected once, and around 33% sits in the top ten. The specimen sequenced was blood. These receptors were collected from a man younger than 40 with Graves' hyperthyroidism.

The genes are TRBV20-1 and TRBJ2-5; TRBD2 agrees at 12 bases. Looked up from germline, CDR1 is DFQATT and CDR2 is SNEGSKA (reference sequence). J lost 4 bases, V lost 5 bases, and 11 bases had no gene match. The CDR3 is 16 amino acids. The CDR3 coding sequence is TGCAGTGCTCCCCTAGCGGGAGGGCGTTTGGGAGAGACCCAGTACTTC. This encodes CSAPLAGGRLGETQYF.

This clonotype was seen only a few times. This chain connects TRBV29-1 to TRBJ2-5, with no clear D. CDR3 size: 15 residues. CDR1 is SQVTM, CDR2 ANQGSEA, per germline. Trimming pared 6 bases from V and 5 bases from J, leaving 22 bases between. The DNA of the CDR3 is TGCAGCGTAACCCGTGGTGCCAATCCCTGGGAGACCCAGTACTTC. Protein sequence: CSVTRGANPWETQYF.

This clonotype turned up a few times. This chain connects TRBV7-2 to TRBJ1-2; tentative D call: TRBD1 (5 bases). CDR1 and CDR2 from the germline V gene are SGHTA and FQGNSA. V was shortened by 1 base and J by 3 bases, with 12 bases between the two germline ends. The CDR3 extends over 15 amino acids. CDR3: CASSLGEGFYYGYTF. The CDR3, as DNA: TGTGCCAGCAGCTTAGGAGAGGGGTTTTACTATGGCTACACCTTC. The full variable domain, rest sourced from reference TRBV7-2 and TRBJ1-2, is GAGVSQSPSNKVTEKGKDVELRCDPISGHTALYWYRQSLGQGLEFLIYFQGNSAPDKSGLPSDRFSAERTGGSVSTLTIQRTQQEDSAVYLCASSLGEGFYYGYTFGSGTRLTVV.

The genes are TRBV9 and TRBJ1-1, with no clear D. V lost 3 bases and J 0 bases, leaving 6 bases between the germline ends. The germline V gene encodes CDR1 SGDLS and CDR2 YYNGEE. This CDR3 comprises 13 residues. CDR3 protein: CASSAQVNTEAFF. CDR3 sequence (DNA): TGTGCCAGCAGCGCCCAAGTGAACACTGAAGCTTTCTTT.

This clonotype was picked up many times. Written as DNA, the CDR3 is TGTGCCAGCAGGGAGACTAGCGGGATCAATGAGCAGTTCTTC. It is translated as CASRETSGINEQFF. V is TRBV12-3 or TRBV12-4 and J is TRBJ2-1, with TRBD2 matching 11 bases. The ends lost 6 bases at V and 6 bases at J; junction bases unmatched: 4. This CDR3 region has 14 residues.

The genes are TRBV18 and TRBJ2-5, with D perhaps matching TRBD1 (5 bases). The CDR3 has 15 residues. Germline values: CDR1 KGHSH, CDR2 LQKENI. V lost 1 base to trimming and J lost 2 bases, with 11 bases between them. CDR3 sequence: CASSPRTGPQETQYF. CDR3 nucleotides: TGTGCCAGCTCACCACGTACAGGCCCACAAGAGACCCAGTACTTC.

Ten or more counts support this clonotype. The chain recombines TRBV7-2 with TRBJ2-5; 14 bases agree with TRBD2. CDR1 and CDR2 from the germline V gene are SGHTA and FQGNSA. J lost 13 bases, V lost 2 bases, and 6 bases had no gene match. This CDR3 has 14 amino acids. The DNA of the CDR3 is TGTGCCAGCAGCTTATGGACTAGCGGGAGGTCCCTGTACTTC. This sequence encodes CASSLWTSGRSLYF.

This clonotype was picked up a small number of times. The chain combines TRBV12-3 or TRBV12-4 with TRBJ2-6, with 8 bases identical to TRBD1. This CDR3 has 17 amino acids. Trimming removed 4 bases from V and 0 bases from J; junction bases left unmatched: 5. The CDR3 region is CASSWTGISSGANVLTF. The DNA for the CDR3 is TGTGCCAGCAGTTGGACAGGGATAAGCTCTGGGGCCAACGTCCTGACTTTC.

The CDR3 protein is CASSLPGRDLANTGELFF. DNA for the CDR3: TGTGCCAGCAGCTTACCTGGAAGAGACCTCGCGAACACCGGGGAGCTGTTTTTT. The chain uses TRBV7-8 and TRBJ2-2; unclear D gene. This CDR3 contains 18 residues. Trimming removed 2 bases from V and 0 bases from J, with 16 bases in between. Germline lookup yields CDR1 SGHVS and CDR2 FQNEAQ.

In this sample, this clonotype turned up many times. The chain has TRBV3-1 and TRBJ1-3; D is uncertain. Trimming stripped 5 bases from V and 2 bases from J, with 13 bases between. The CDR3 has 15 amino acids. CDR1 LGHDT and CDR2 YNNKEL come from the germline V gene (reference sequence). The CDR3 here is CASSIQTVPGNTIYF. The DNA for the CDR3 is TGTGCCAGCAGCATACAAACGGTACCTGGAAACACCATATATTTT.

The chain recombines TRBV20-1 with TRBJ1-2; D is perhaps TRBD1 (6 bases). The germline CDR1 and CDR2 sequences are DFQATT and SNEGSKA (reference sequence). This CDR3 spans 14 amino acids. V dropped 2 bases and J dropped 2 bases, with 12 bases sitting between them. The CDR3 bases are TGCAGTGCTAGATTGACAGGAATCAACTATGGCTACACCTTC. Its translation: CSARLTGINYGYTF.

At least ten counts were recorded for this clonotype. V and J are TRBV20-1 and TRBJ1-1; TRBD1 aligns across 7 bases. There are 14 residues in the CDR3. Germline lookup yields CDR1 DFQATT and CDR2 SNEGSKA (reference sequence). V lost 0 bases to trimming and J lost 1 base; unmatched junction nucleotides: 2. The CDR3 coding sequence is TGCAGTGCTAGAGATCGACAGGGGAACACTGAAGCTTTCTTT. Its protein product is CSARDRQGNTEAFF.

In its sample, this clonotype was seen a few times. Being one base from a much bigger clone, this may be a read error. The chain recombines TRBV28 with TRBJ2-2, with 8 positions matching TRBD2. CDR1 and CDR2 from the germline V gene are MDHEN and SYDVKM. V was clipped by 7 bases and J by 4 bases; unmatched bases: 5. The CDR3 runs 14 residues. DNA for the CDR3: TGTGCCAGCAACGGGGGGGTCTTCACCGGGGAGCTGTTTTTT. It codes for CASNGGVFTGELFF.

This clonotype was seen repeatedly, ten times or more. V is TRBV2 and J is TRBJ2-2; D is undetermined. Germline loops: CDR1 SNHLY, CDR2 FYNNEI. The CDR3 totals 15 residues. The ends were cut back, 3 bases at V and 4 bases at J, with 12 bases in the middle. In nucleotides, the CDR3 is TGTGCCAGCAGTGAGAACGGTGGGATCACCGGGGAGCTGTTTTTT. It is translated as CASSENGGITGELFF. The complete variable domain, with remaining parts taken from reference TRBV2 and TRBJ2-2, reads EPEVTQTPSHQVTQMGQEVILRCVPISNHLYFYWYRQILGQKVEFLVSFYNNEISEKSEIFDDQFSVERPDGSNFTLKIRSTKLEDSAMYFCASSENGGITGELFFGEGSRLTVL.

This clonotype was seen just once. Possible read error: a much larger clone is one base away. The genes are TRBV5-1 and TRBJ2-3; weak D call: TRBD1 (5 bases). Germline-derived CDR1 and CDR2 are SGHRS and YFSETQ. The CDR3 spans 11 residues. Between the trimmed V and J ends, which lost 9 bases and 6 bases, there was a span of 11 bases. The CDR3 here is CANTNRDTQYF. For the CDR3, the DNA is TGCGCCAACACAAACAGGGATACGCAGTATTTT. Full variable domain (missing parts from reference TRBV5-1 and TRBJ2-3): KAGVTQTPRYLIKTRGQQVTLSCSPISGHRSVSWYQQTPGQGLQFLFEYFSETQRNKGNFPGRFSGRQFSNSRSEMNVSTLELGDSALYLCANTNRDTQYFGPGTRLTVL.

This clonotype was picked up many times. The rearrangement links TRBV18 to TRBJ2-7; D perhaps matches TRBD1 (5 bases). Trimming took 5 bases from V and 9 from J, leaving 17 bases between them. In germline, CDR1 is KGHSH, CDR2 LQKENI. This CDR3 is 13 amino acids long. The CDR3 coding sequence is TGTGCCAGCTCATCGCCACAGGAGCTCGGGCAGTACTTC. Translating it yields CASSSPQELGQYF. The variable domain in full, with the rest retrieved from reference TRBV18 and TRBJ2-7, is NAGVMQNPRHLVRRRGQEARLRCSPMKGHSHVYWYRQLPEEGLKFMVYLQKENIIDESGMPKERFSAEFPKEGPSILRIQQVVRGDSAAYFCASSSPQELGQYFGPGTRLTVT.

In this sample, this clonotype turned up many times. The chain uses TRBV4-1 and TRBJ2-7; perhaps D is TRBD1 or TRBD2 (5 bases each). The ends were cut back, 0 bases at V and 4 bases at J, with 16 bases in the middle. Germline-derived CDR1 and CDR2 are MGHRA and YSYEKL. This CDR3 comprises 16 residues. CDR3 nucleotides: TGCGCCAGCAGCCAAGATCTGCCGGACTGGGGGTACGAGCAGTACTTC. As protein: CASSQDLPDWGYEQYF.

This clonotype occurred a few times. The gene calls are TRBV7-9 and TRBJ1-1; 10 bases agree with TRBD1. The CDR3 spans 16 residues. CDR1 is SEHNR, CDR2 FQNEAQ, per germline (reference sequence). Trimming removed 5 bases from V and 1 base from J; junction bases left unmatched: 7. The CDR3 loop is CASSPTGGRGNTEAFF. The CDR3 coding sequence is TGTGCCAGCAGCCCGACAGGGGGCAGAGGGAACACTGAAGCTTTCTTT.

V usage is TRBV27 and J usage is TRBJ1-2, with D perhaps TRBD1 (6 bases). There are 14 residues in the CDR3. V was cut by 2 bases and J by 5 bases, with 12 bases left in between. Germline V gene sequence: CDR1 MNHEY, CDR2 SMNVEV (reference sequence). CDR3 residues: CASSLIGGKYGYTF. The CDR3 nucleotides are TGTGCCAGCAGTTTAATCGGGGGCAAATATGGCTACACCTTC.

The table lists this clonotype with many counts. The CDR3 DNA reads as TGCAGTGCTAGAGATCGGGTTACAGGGGTTTCTAATTACGGAGCTTTCTTT. Translated: CSARDRVTGVSNYGAFF. The chain joins TRBV20-1 to TRBJ1-1, with 7 bases identical to TRBD1. Germline values: CDR1 DFQATT, CDR2 SNEGSKA (reference sequence). Germline trimming cut 0 bases from V and 10 bases from J; bases unmatched to any gene: 20. The CDR3 has 17 amino acids.

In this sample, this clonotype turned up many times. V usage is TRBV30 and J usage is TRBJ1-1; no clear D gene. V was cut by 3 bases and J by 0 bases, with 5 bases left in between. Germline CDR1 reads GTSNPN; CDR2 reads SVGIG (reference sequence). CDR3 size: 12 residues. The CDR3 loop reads CAWRLMNTEAFF. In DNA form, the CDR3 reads TGTGCCTGGAGACTCATGAACACTGAAGCTTTCTTT.

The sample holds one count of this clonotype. DNA of the CDR3: TGTGCCATCAGTGATATGGGCAACCTGGAGGGGTTGGAGCTGTTTTTT. Amino acid sequence: CAISDMGNLEGLELFF. The chain uses TRBV10-3 and TRBJ2-2; D might be TRBD2 (6 bases). Germline values: CDR1 ENHRY, CDR2 SYGVKD. This CDR3 contains 16 residues. The ends were cut back, 3 bases at V and 10 bases at J, with 21 bases in the middle.

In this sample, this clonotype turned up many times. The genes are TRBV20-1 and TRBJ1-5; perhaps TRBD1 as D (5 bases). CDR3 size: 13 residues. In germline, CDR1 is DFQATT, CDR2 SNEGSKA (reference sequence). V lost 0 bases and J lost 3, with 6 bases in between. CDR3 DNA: TGCAGTGCTAGAGAGACAGACAATCAGCCCCAGCATTTT. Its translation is CSARETDNQPQHF.